One and the same sample provided the 3 T cell receptor beta chains below, sequenced in a study of patients and donors after allogeneic stem cell transplantation. MiXCR was run by TCRdb on the RT-PCR reads, yielding one entry per CDR3 protein. The table shows more than 850,000 distinct CDR3 sequences, with under 20% occurring only once. Material: blood, either unsorted or a sorted T cell fraction (not recorded which). The origin of the receptors is a human donor who was either an allogeneic HSCT recipient or a stem cell or donor lymphocyte infusion donor (not recorded which). It is not recorded whose cells these are; they may come from a transplant donor.

A few counts support this clonotype. The gene calls are TRBV24-1 and TRBJ1-1; TRBD1 is a possible D gene (6 bases). The CDR3 covers 16 residues. V dropped 4 bases and J dropped 3 bases, with 17 bases sitting between them. The germline CDR1 and CDR2 sequences are KGHDR and SFDVKD. Here the CDR3 reads CATSETDSAPDTEAFF. CDR3 in DNA: TGTGCCACCAGTGAAACGGACAGTGCCCCCGACACTGAAGCTTTCTTT.

V gene TRBV12-3 or TRBV12-4 combines with J gene TRBJ2-1; D might be TRBD2 (5 bases). The length of the CDR3 is 15 residues. With 2 bases removed from V and 8 bases from J, the gap between germline ends came to 16 bases. DNA for the CDR3: TGTGCCAGCAGTTTAACGGGATCAACCAAATATGAGCAGTTCTTC. It codes for CASSLTGSTKYEQFF.

This chain links TRBV20-1 with TRBJ2-5; maybe TRBD2 (5 bases). V was cut by 2 bases and J by 3 bases, with 7 bases left in between. Looked up from germline, CDR1 is DFQATT and CDR2 is SNEGSKA (reference sequence). The CDR3 covers 12 residues. CDR3 in DNA: TGCAGTGCTAGATGGCGGGAAGAGACCCAGTACTTC. As protein: CSARWREETQYF.